A single sample is the source of the 5 T cell receptor beta chains below, sequenced in a study of T cells after yellow fever vaccination. One entry per CDR3 protein results from TCRdb running MiXCR on the 5' RACE reads. The sample has about 550,000 distinct CDR3 sequences, around 21% seen once. Here the sequenced sample was PBMCs, taken 15 days after the yellow fever booster vaccination. These receptors were collected from a man aged 30-40 years who received the YFV17D yellow fever vaccine.

This clonotype came up once. V usage is TRBV7-8 and J usage is TRBJ2-3, with a weak D call TRBD1 (5 bases). Between the trimmed V and J ends, which lost 1 base and 5 bases, there was a span of 16 bases. The CDR3 spans 16 residues. CDR1 is SGHVS, CDR2 FQNEAQ, per germline. The CDR3 loop reads CASSLVSGLIGDTQYF. The CDR3 region has the DNA TGTGCCAGCAGCTTAGTTTCAGGGCTTATCGGAGATACGCAGTATTTT.

V usage is TRBV7-9 and J usage is TRBJ2-1; TRBD2 matches 9 bases. The V gene end was trimmed by 5 bases and the J gene end by 5 bases; junction bases not matched to a gene: 13. CDR1 is SEHNR, CDR2 FQNEAQ, per germline (reference sequence). The CDR3 sequence is 17 residues long. In DNA form, the CDR3 reads TGTGCCAGCAGCCCGATTTTTGCGACTAGCGGTAACAATGAGCAGTTCTTC. Amino acid sequence: CASSPIFATSGNNEQFF.

A few counts support this clonotype. The V and J genes are TRBV18 and TRBJ2-2, with D maybe TRBD1 (6 bases). Trimming left V 3 bases short and J 5 bases short, with 10 bases between. Germline V lookup: CDR1 KGHSH, CDR2 LQKENI. The CDR3 is 14 amino acids. CDR3 bases: TGTGCCAGCTCACCGAGGACAGCAACCGGGGAGCTGTTTTTT. It is translated as CASSPRTATGELFF.

This clonotype was observed a single time. The chain combines TRBV12-3 or TRBV12-4 with TRBJ2-1; TRBD2 matches 8 bases. The CDR3 totals 16 residues. V gave up 6 bases and J gave up 1 base; unmatched junction bases: 8. The CDR3 reads CASRTLAAFSYNEQFF. CDR3 in DNA: TGTGCCAGCAGGACACTAGCGGCGTTTTCCTACAATGAGCAGTTCTTC.

V gene TRBV20-1 combines with J gene TRBJ2-5; D gene ambiguous. The V gene's germline CDR1 is DFQATT and CDR2 SNEGSKA (reference sequence). This CDR3 region has 12 residues. V was clipped by 5 bases and J by 1 base, with 8 bases between them. The chain's CDR3 is CSAGKGQETQYF. CDR3 sequence (DNA): TGCAGTGCTGGGAAGGGCCAAGAGACCCAGTACTTC.